This T cell receptor (beta chain) appears in the sequencing data of a study of shared clonotypes between healthy human individuals. CD45RO-negative cells were positively selected for CCR7, leaving out terminally differentiated effector memory CD45RA+ cells. Those who donated, Caucasian adults without exception, all lived in Nashville, Tennessee. Across several immunoSEQ plates, the genomic DNA of each subset was split evenly. Libraries were prepared by immunoSEQ multiplex PCR; TCRdb keeps only in-frame clonotypes and omits some of them. The table records millions of clones, about 93% of them present only once. Germline-derived CDR1 and CDR2 are SEHNR and FQNEAQ (reference sequence). Trimming cost V 4 bases and J 2 bases, with 12 bases left between them. The CDR3 loop spans 14 amino acids.

This TCR was recovered from a man between 18 and 35 years old in good health. Some clones in this sample may be carry-over from other donors' samples. The chain recombines TRBV7-9 with TRBJ2-7; D is unclear. The sequenced material came from naive CD8+ T cells from PBMCs. The CDR3, as DNA: TGTGCCAGCAGCTCCTGGACCGTACCCTACGAGCAGTACTTC. Translation: CASSSWTVPYEQYF. Full variable domain (outside the CDR3, taken from reference TRBV7-9 and TRBJ2-7): DTGVSQNPRHKITKRGQNVTFRCDPISEHNRLYWYRQTLGQGPEFLTYFQNEAQLEKSRLLSDRFSAERPKGSFSTLEIQRTEQGDSAMYLCASSSWTVPYEQYFGPGTRLTVT.